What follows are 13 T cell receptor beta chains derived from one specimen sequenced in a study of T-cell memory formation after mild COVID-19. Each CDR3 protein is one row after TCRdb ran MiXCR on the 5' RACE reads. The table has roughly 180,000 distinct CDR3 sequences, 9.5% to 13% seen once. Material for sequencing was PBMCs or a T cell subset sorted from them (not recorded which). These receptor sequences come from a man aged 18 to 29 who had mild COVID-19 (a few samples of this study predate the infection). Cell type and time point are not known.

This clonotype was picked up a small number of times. The DNA for the CDR3 is TGTGCCAGCAGCGTAGAGTGGGGGTTTGAGCAGTTCTTC. Residues: CASSVEWGFEQFF. The gene calls are TRBV9 and TRBJ2-1, with D perhaps given as TRBD1 or TRBD2 (5 bases each). CDR1 is SGDLS, CDR2 YYNGEE, per germline. The V end lost 0 bases, the J end lost 9 bases, and 10 bases lay between the germline ends. This CDR3 region has 13 residues.

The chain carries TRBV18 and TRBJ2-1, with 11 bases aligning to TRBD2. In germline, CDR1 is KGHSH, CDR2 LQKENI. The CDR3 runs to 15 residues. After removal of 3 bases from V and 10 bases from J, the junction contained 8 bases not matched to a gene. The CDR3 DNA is TGTGCCAGCTCACCGCTAGCGGGGGGCCACCCCGAGCAGTTCTTC. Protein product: CASSPLAGGHPEQFF.

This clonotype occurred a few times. The CDR3 nucleotides are TGCGCCAGCAGCGGGACCCAAGAGACCCAGTACTTC. This codes for CASSGTQETQYF. The chain joins TRBV5-1 to TRBJ2-5; D is perhaps TRBD1 or TRBD2 (5 bases each). Germline lookup yields CDR1 SGHRS and CDR2 YFSETQ. The CDR3 sequence is 12 residues long. V was cut by 4 bases and J by 1 base, with 5 bases left in between.

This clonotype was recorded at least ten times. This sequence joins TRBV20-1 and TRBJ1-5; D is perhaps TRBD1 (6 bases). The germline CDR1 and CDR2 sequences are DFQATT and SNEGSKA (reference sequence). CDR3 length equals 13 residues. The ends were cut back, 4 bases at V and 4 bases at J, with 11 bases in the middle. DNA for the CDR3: TGCAGTGCTATTCGACAGGTTAATCAGCCCCAGCATTTT. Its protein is CSAIRQVNQPQHF.

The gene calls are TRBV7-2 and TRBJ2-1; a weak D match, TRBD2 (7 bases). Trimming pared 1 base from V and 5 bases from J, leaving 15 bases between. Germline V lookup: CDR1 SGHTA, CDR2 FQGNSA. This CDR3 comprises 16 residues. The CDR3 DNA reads TGTGCCAGCAGCTTAGTAGGGGGGACTACGGACAATGAGCAGTTCTTC. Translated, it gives CASSLVGGTTDNEQFF.

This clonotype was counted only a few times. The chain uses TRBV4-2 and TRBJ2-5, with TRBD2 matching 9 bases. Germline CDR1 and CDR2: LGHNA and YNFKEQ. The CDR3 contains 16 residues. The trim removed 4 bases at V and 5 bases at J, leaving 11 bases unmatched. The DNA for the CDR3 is TGTGCCAGCAGCCCCCCCCGCGCGGGGGGGGAGGAGACCCAGTACTTC. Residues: CASSPPRAGGEETQYF.

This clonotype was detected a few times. In DNA, the CDR3 is TGCAGTGCTGCCAGGGGGCGGGATGAGCAGTTCTTC. It yields the protein CSAARGRDEQFF. This chain uses TRBV20-1 with TRBJ2-1; 8 bases map to TRBD1. The CDR3 contains 12 residues. Germline assignment: CDR1 DFQATT and CDR2 SNEGSKA (reference sequence). V shed 5 bases, J shed 8 bases, and the junction held 5 bases outside the gene matches.

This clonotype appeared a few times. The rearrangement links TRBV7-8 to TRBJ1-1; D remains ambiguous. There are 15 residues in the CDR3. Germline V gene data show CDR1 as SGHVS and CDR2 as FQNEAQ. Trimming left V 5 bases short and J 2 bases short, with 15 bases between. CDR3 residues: CASSLNPDPNTEAFF. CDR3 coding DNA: TGTGCCAGCAGCCTAAATCCTGACCCCAACACTGAAGCTTTCTTT. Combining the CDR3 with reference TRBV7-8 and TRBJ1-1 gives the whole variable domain GAGVSQSPRYKVAKRGQDVALRCDPISGHVSLFWYQQALGQGPEFLTYFQNEAQLDKSGLPSDRFFAERPEGSVSTLKIQRTQQEDSAVYLCASSLNPDPNTEAFFGQGTRLTVV.

For the CDR3, the DNA is TGTGCCACCAGTGATTTGTGGGACAGCCGCGGAGCTTTCTTT. It is translated as CATSDLWDSRGAFF. The chain joins TRBV24-1 to TRBJ1-1; 7 bases agree with TRBD1. The ends lost 0 bases at V and 10 bases at J; junction bases unmatched: 7. The CDR3 is 14 amino acids. Germline CDR1 is KGHDR and CDR2 is SFDVKD.

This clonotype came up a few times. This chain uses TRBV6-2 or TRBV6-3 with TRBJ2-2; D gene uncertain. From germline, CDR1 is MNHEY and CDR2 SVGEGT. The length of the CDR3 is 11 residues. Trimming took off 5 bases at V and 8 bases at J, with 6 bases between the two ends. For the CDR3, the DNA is TGTGCCAGCAGTCAACTAGGGGAGCTGTTTTTT. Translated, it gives CASSQLGELFF.

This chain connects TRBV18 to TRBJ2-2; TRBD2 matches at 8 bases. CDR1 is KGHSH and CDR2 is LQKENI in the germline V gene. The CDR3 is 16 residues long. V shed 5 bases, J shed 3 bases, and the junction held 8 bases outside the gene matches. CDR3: CASSSRGGSDTGELFF. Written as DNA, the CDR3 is TGTGCCAGCTCATCACGGGGGGGTTCGGACACCGGGGAGCTGTTTTTT.

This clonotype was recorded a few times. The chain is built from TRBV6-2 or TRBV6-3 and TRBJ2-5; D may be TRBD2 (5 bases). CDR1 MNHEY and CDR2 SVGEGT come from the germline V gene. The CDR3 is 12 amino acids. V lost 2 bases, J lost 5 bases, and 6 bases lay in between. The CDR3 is CASSYRRETQYF. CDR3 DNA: TGTGCCAGCAGTTACAGGAGGGAGACCCAGTACTTC.

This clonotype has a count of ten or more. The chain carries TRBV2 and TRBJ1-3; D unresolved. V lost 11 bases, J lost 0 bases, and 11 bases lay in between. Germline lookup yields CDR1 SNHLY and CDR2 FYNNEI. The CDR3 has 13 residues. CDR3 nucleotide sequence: TGTGCCTCGGGGTCCCTCTCTGGAAACACCATATATTTT. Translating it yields CASGSLSGNTIYF.